Listed here is a single T cell receptor (beta chain). Its antigen is currently unknown. This entry comes from a study of beta chain features in type 1 diabetes. Overall study context: Healthy donors and patients had similar age, gender and cell yields. Study results and limitations: The question of HLA type influencing TCRB rearrangement was one that remained unresolved here. The cDNA sequencing approach could over-represent high-TCR-expressing cells.

The whole isolated RNA underwent reverse transcription, so sequencing captured expressed TCRB transcripts. The study sequenced naive, central memory and regulatory T cell samples to an average of approximately 4 million reads. Only in-frame clones appear in the TCRdb table, and some are missing; sequencing was by immunoSEQ multiplex PCR. The sample contains 310,000 or so clones, 8% of which appear only once. V lost 2 bases and J 1 base, leaving 11 bases between the germline ends. CDR1 is SGHAT, CDR2 FQNNGV, per germline. The CDR3 sequence is 15 residues long. The genes are TRBV11-2 and TRBJ1-2, with TRBD1 as a possible D gene (5 bases). The receptor comes from a young woman in good health. The source material was central memory CD4+ T cells from blood. The CDR3 region has the DNA TGTGCCAGCAGCTTATCAGGGAATGGTAACTATGGCTACACCTTC. Its protein product is CASSLSGNGNYGYTF.